The next 9 T cell receptor beta chains were all read from a single sample in a study of blood T cell repertoires in COVID-19 (dated by TCRdb to the early 2020s). The receptor library was made with the immunoSEQ multiplex PCR assay. Imported from immuneACCESS, the table was reduced by TCRdb to in-frame sequences with V and J called. These copies leave out some clones; in studies compared against another copy, an unresolved V gene accounts for under half, and the cause of the remainder is not known. This sample is represented by about 320,000 clones; around nine tenths of them were singletons. Of the sample, approximately 4.7% falls within the top ten clones. Specimen: PBMCs or T cells enriched from blood (not recorded which). The receptors come from a man aged 55 to 70 who had recovered from COVID-19.

The chain has TRBV6-4 and TRBJ2-2, with D hard to call. This CDR3 comprises 12 residues. V dropped 6 bases and J dropped 3 bases, with 5 bases sitting between them. Germline V gene data show CDR1 as MRHNA and CDR2 as SNTAGT. The CDR3 sequence is CASSEDTGELFF. In DNA form, the CDR3 reads TGTGCCAGCAGCGAGGACACCGGGGAGCTGTTTTTT.

This chain links TRBV28 with TRBJ1-2; 9 positions match TRBD1. The junction had 8 bases not matched to a gene; V was cut back by 8 bases and J by 7 bases. The CDR3 runs 13 residues. Germline values: CDR1 MDHEN, CDR2 SYDVKM. The CDR3 spells CASGPQGASGYTF. Here the CDR3 DNA reads TGTGCCAGCGGCCCACAGGGGGCGAGTGGCTACACCTTC.

The CDR3 region is CASSFGQLNYGYTF. The DNA of the CDR3 is TGTGCCAGCAGTTTCGGACAGCTTAACTATGGCTACACCTTC. V gene TRBV28 combines with J gene TRBJ1-2, with a weak D call TRBD1 (6 bases). The germline V and J ends were trimmed by 3 bases and 1 base, with 9 bases remaining between them. This CDR3 spans 14 amino acids. Looked up from germline, CDR1 is MDHEN and CDR2 is SYDVKM.

The V gene is TRBV11-2, the J gene TRBJ2-7; tentative D call: TRBD1 (6 bases). V lost 5 bases and J 6 bases, leaving 20 bases between the germline ends. This CDR3 contains 15 residues. Looked up from germline, CDR1 is SGHAT and CDR2 is FQNNGV. CDR3 sequence: CASSHTDSYVSEQYF. DNA for the CDR3: TGTGCCAGCAGCCACACGGACAGTTATGTTTCCGAGCAGTACTTC.

This chain connects TRBV9 to TRBJ2-5, with 14 nucleotides matching TRBD2. V lost 2 bases and J lost 4; bases outside the gene matches: 13. CDR1 is SGDLS, CDR2 YYNGEE, per germline. This CDR3 has 19 residues. Written as DNA, the CDR3 is TGTGCCAGCAGCGTGGCGACCGGGACTAGCGGGAGTCTTAGAGAGACCCAGTACTTC. This translates into CASSVATGTSGSLRETQYF. Variable domain in full (rest from reference TRBV9 and TRBJ2-5): DSGVTQTPKHLITATGQRVTLRCSPRSGDLSVYWYQQSLDQGLQFLIQYYNGEERAKGNILERFSAQQFPDLHSELNLSSLELGDSALYFCASSVATGTSGSLRETQYFGPGTRLLVL.

The chain carries TRBV19 and TRBJ1-5, with D uncertain. V was pared by 6 bases and J by 3 bases, with 12 bases between. The CDR3 is 14 amino acids. Germline CDR1 and CDR2: LNHDA and SQIVND (reference sequence). The CDR3 loop reads CASSPRRHNQPQHF. CDR3 nucleotide sequence: TGTGCCAGTAGCCCCCGCAGGCACAATCAGCCCCAGCATTTT.

The V and J genes are TRBV28 and TRBJ2-7, with 7 bases aligning to TRBD1. The germline V gene encodes CDR1 MDHEN and CDR2 SYDVKM. The junction had 4 bases not matched to a gene; V was cut back by 6 bases and J by 2 bases. This CDR3 comprises 13 residues. Here the CDR3 DNA reads TGTGCCAGCAGCCATGGACAGGCCTACGAGCAGTACTTC. The encoded protein is CASSHGQAYEQYF.

The chain couples TRBV5-1 to TRBJ2-3; D remains unclear. V was shortened by 0 bases and J by 4 bases, with 15 bases between the two germline ends. CDR3 length: 16 residues. Germline assignment: CDR1 SGHRS and CDR2 YFSETQ. CDR3 protein: CASSLALARSADTQYF. The CDR3 coding sequence is TGCGCCAGCAGCTTGGCCCTGGCGAGGTCAGCAGATACGCAGTATTTT.

V and J are TRBV18 and TRBJ2-1, with a possible D match to TRBD1 (5 bases). The germline V gene has CDR1 KGHSH and CDR2 LQKENI. The CDR3 is 12 residues long. V lost 2 bases to trimming and J lost 9 bases, with 8 bases between them. CDR3 DNA: TGTGCCAGCTCACCAGGGGCTGGTGAGCAGTTCTTC. The encoded protein is CASSPGAGEQFF.